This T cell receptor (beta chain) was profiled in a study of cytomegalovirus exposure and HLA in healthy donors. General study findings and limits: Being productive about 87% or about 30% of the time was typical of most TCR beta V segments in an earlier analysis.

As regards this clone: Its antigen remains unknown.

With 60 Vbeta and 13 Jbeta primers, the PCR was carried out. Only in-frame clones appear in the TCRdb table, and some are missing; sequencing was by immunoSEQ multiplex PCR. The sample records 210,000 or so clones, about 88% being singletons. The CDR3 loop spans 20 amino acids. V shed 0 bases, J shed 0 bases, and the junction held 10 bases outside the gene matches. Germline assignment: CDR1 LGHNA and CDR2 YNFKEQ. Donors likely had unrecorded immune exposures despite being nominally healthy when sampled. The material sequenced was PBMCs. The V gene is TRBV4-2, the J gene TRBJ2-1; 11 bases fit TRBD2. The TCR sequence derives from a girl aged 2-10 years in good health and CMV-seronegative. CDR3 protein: CASSQETSGSGFLSYNEQFF. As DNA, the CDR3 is TGTGCCAGCAGCCAAGAAACTAGCGGGAGTGGCTTCCTCTCCTACAATGAGCAGTTCTTC.